One sample yielded the 5 T cell receptor beta chains listed below, sequenced in a study of T cells after yellow fever vaccination. TCRdb reprocessed the 5' RACE reads with MiXCR, giving one entry per CDR3 protein. The sample consists of hundreds of thousands of distinct CDR3 sequences, approximately 13% of them appearing once. The source was PBMCs, collected on the day of the yellow fever booster vaccination. The origin of the receptors is a man aged 25 to 45 who received the YFV17D yellow fever vaccine.

The chain joins TRBV20-1 to TRBJ2-7, with TRBD1 matching over 12 bases. The CDR3 extends over 13 amino acids. The trim removed 5 bases at V and 5 bases at J, leaving 4 bases unmatched. Germline V gene lookup returns CDR1 DFQATT and CDR2 SNEGSKA (reference sequence). CDR3 residues: CSAWGQGAHEQYF. Here the CDR3 DNA reads TGCAGTGCTTGGGGACAGGGGGCACACGAGCAGTACTTC.

The CDR3 protein is CASSPAPGIAGYEQYF. For the CDR3, the DNA is TGTGCCAGCAGTCCCGCGCCAGGGATTGCAGGTTACGAGCAGTACTTC. The chain employs TRBV6-1 and TRBJ2-7, with a tentative D call TRBD1 (5 bases). Germline V gives CDR1 MNHNS, CDR2 SASEGT. V was cut by 5 bases and J by 4 bases, with 21 bases left in between. This CDR3 has 16 residues.

This clonotype occurred a few times. This chain connects TRBV24-1 to TRBJ2-2, with D perhaps TRBD2 (5 bases). Germline V gives CDR1 KGHDR, CDR2 SFDVKD. The CDR3 is made up of 17 amino acids. Trimming took off 0 bases at V and 6 bases at J, with 16 bases between the two ends. The CDR3 sequence: CATSDLQYYEGSGELFF. CDR3 nucleotides: TGTGCCACCAGTGATTTGCAATATTATGAGGGATCCGGGGAGCTGTTTTTT.

This chain connects TRBV30 to TRBJ2-1, with D hard to call. The V gene's germline CDR1 is GTSNPN and CDR2 SVGIG (reference sequence). The CDR3 runs to 15 residues. Between the trimmed V and J ends, which lost 3 bases and 0 bases, there was a span of 12 bases. CDR3 amino acids: CAWSVGMGSYNEQFF. CDR3 nucleotide sequence: TGTGCCTGGAGCGTGGGTATGGGCTCCTACAATGAGCAGTTCTTC.

The V gene is TRBV30, the J gene TRBJ1-1, with 8 bases identical to TRBD1. Trimming cost V 5 bases and J 4 bases; bases outside gene matches: 6. The CDR3 contains 13 residues. Germline V gene data show CDR1 as GTSNPN and CDR2 as SVGIG (reference sequence). CDR3 DNA: TGTGCCTGGCGGACAGGGTATTTCACTGAAGCTTTCTTT. It specifies CAWRTGYFTEAFF.